The entry below gives a single T cell receptor (beta chain) sequence along with its context. The data originate from a study of blood T cell repertoires in COVID-19. Overall study context: Whether acute or convalescent, the COVID-19 samples came from the United States, Italy and Spain.

The table came from immunoSEQ multiplex PCR; TCRdb's copy has only in-frame clones and leaves some out. Among some 250,000 clones, around four fifths were seen once, and the ten largest hold under 5.5%. Germline V gene sequence: CDR1 SNHLY, CDR2 FYNNEI. The CDR3 totals 14 residues. The V gene lost 6 bases and the J gene lost 4 bases, with 12 bases spanning the gap. The sample was peripheral blood. The rearrangement links TRBV2 to TRBJ1-4; no clear D. The TCR comes from a man aged 55 to 70 with acute or convalescent COVID-19. The CDR3 region is CASRSRVRNEKLFF. The CDR3 bases are TGTGCCAGCAGATCCCGGGTTCGTAATGAAAAACTGTTTTTT.